These 20 T cell receptor beta chains originate from one sample sequenced in a study of blood T cell repertoires in COVID-19. Here immunoSEQ multiplex PCR was the method, and the copy in TCRdb shows in-frame clones only, minus some. The sample includes roughly 65,000 clones, about 80% of them seen just once. Material for sequencing was peripheral blood. These receptor sequences come from a human donor in a cohort sampled during active COVID-19.

V usage is TRBV5-5 and J usage is TRBJ1-2; TRBD1 matches 7 bases. J gave up 6 bases and V 5 bases, and 10 bases lay outside the gene matches. Germline assignment: CDR1 SGHKS and CDR2 YYEKEE (reference sequence). CDR3 length: 14 amino acids. The CDR3 loop is CASRTGTVTHGYTF. The DNA of the CDR3 is TGTGCCAGCAGAACCGGGACAGTAACGCATGGCTACACCTTC. The full variable domain, in which reference TRBV5-5 and TRBJ1-2 provide the parts outside the CDR3, is DAGVTQSPTHLIKTRGQQVTLRCSPISGHKSVSWYQQVLGQGPQFIFQYYEKEERGRGNFPDRFSARQFPNYSSELNVNALLLGDSALYLCASRTGTVTHGYTFGSGTRLTVV.

Only a few counts were recorded for this clone. This rearrangement joins TRBV24-1 to TRBJ2-4; D ambiguous. Trimming removed 5 bases from V and 0 bases from J, with 16 bases in between. The CDR3 loop spans 17 amino acids. CDR1 KGHDR and CDR2 SFDVKD come from the germline V gene. Here the CDR3 reads CATSGRWLGLAKNIQYF. CDR3 coding DNA: TGTGCCACCAGTGGTCGTTGGCTGGGCCTAGCCAAAAACATTCAGTACTTC.

The chain is built from TRBV28 and TRBJ1-2; unclear D gene. Germline V lookup: CDR1 MDHEN, CDR2 SYDVKM. Trimming left V 8 bases short and J 3 bases short, with 7 bases between. CDR3 size: 11 residues. The CDR3 nucleotides read TGTGCCAGCCATACATACTATGGCTACACCTTC. Residues: CASHTYYGYTF.

As regards this clone: This specimen includes other DNA sequences encoding the same CDR3. This chain links TRBV5-8 with TRBJ2-3; tentative D call: TRBD2 (5 bases). Germline V gives CDR1 SGHTS, CDR2 YDEGEE. V lost 4 bases to trimming and J lost 6 bases, with 9 bases between them. The CDR3 runs 12 residues. The CDR3 loop is CASSPPGDTQYF. CDR3 DNA sequence: TGTGCCAGCAGCCCCCCGGGGGATACGCAGTATTTT. Combining the CDR3 with reference TRBV5-8 and TRBJ2-3 gives the whole variable domain EAGVTQSPTHLIKTRGQQATLRCSPISGHTSVYWYQQALGLGLQFLLWYDEGEERNRGNFPPRFSGRQFPNYSSELNVNALELEDSALYLCASSPPGDTQYFGPGTRLTVL.

Note on this clone: The junction differs from germline at one of its ends, possibly a read error. The V and J genes are TRBV9 and TRBJ2-2, with no clear D. This CDR3 comprises 14 residues. The germline V gene encodes CDR1 SGDLS and CDR2 YYNGEE. Written as DNA, the CDR3 is TGTGCCAGCAGCGTGCAGACGAACAGCGGGGAGCTGTTTTTT. Amino acids: CASSVQTNSGELFF. Filled out from reference TRBV9 and TRBJ2-2, the complete variable domain reads DSGVTQTPKHLITATGQRVTLRCSPRSGDLSVYWYQQSLDQGLQFLIQYYNGEERAKGNILERFSAQQFPDLHSELNLSSLELGDSALYFCASSVQTNSGELFFGEGSRLTVL.

This clone turned up a few times. The chain uses TRBV6-6 and TRBJ1-6, with 7 bases identical to TRBD1. The CDR3 extends over 14 amino acids. J was trimmed by 8 bases and V by 4 bases; bases with no gene match: 5. Germline loops: CDR1 MNHNY, CDR2 SVGAGI (reference sequence). This CDR3 reads CASSWTGGDSPLHF. Here the CDR3 DNA reads TGTGCCAGCAGTTGGACAGGAGGAGATTCACCCCTCCACTTT.

The chain has TRBV6-2 or TRBV6-3 and TRBJ2-1; 8 bases align to TRBD2. Germline V lookup: CDR1 MNHEY, CDR2 SVGEGT. The CDR3 contains 19 residues. Losses at the gene ends were 4 bases for V and 4 bases for J; bases not matched to a gene: 18. CDR3 coding DNA: TGTGCCAGCAGTTTCGATTTCGCCGGGTTAGCGGGATTTTACAATGAGCAGTTCTTC. As protein: CASSFDFAGLAGFYNEQFF.

The CDR3 region has the DNA TGTGCCATCAGTGAGGTCCAGTCAACCTCTGGAAACACCATATATTTT. This sequence encodes CAISEVQSTSGNTIYF. The chain couples TRBV10-3 to TRBJ1-3; D unresolved. The CDR3 spans 16 residues. In germline, CDR1 is ENHRY, CDR2 SYGVKD. The V and J ends lost 2 bases and 0 bases respectively, with 11 bases between them.

V gene TRBV7-2 combines with J gene TRBJ2-3, with 8 bases lining up with TRBD1. The V gene's germline CDR1 is SGHTA and CDR2 FQGNSA. V lost 5 bases, J lost 3 bases, and 10 bases stayed unmatched. The CDR3 spans 16 residues. The CDR3 DNA follows: TGTGCCAGCAGCGAGTGGGACAGGCGAACTACAGATACGCAGTATTTT. This gives the protein CASSEWDRRTTDTQYF.

This clone came up a few times. The V gene is TRBV4-2, the J gene TRBJ2-1; maybe TRBD2 (6 bases). This CDR3 spans 15 amino acids. V lost 0 bases, J lost 5 bases, and 11 bases lay in between. Germline lookup yields CDR1 LGHNA and CDR2 YNFKEQ. The CDR3 loop reads CASSQDQGGHNEQFF. CDR3 in DNA: TGTGCCAGCAGCCAAGATCAGGGAGGTCACAATGAGCAGTTCTTC.

The chain carries TRBV28 and TRBJ2-1; tentatively, D is TRBD2 (6 bases). V was trimmed by 2 bases and J by 8 bases, leaving 13 bases between them. CDR3 length equals 14 residues. Per germline, CDR1 MDHEN and CDR2 SYDVKM. The CDR3 is CASSLPGLTHEQFF. CDR3 nucleotides: TGTGCCAGCAGTTTACCGGGACTTACCCATGAGCAGTTCTTC.

In its sample, this clone was seen a few times. V is TRBV27 and J is TRBJ2-3; 9 nucleotides agree with TRBD2. This CDR3 has 13 amino acids. V lost 6 bases and J lost 5; bases outside the gene matches: 3. Germline CDR1 MNHEY, CDR2 SMNVEV (reference sequence). DNA for the CDR3: TGTGCCAGCAGATTAGCGGGAGTAGATACGCAGTATTTT. This encodes CASRLAGVDTQYF.

V usage is TRBV10-1 and J usage is TRBJ2-1, with 9 bases aligning to TRBD2. Germline values: CDR1 WNHNN, CDR2 SYGVQD (reference sequence). The CDR3 consists of 16 residues. V lost 4 bases and J lost 7; bases outside the gene matches: 11. The CDR3 bases are TGCGCCAGCAGTGCCGGTGAGCGGGAGGTTGGTAATGAGCAGTTCTTC. Its protein product is CASSAGEREVGNEQFF.

This clone was counted a few times. This chain connects TRBV6-2 or TRBV6-3 to TRBJ1-6, with TRBD1 identical over 10 bases. The length of the CDR3 is 17 residues. The germline CDR1 and CDR2 sequences are MNHEY and SVGEGT. The junction had 13 bases not matched to a gene; V was cut back by 5 bases and J by 9 bases. The CDR3 loop is CASSLLALRDRGSPLHF. The CDR3 bases are TGTGCCAGCAGTCTACTTGCCCTGCGGGACAGGGGTTCACCCCTCCACTTT.

The chain combines TRBV7-9 with TRBJ2-1; D possibly corresponds to TRBD1 (7 bases). The CDR3 sequence is 13 residues long. The germline CDR1 and CDR2 sequences are SEHNR and FQNEAQ (reference sequence). Trimming left V 5 bases short and J 8 bases short, with 13 bases between. The CDR3 nucleotides are TGTGCCAGCAGCCCAGGGGGGCTTGATGAGCAGTTCTTC. Translating it yields CASSPGGLDEQFF.

V and J are TRBV11-2 and TRBJ2-2; D uncertain. This CDR3 region has 17 residues. V lost 1 base to trimming and J lost 0 bases, with 12 bases between them. From germline, CDR1 is SGHAT and CDR2 FQNNGV. The CDR3 DNA reads TGTGCCAGCAGCTTAGGGGCAGCCCGAGCGAACACCGGGGAGCTGTTTTTT. Translation: CASSLGAARANTGELFF.

A few counts support this clone. This specimen includes other DNA sequences encoding the same CDR3. The CDR3 is CASSSTGDTEAFF. The CDR3 DNA follows: TGTGCCAGTAGTTCCACAGGGGACACTGAAGCTTTCTTT. This chain joins TRBV19 and TRBJ1-1; 7 nucleotides align to TRBD1. The CDR3 consists of 13 residues. CDR1 and CDR2 (germline): LNHDA, SQIVND (reference sequence). The V segment lost 5 bases and the J segment 3 bases; nucleotides outside the gene matches: 3.

The gene calls are TRBV5-1 and TRBJ2-5, with D possibly TRBD2 on 6 matching bases. Germline values: CDR1 SGHRS, CDR2 YFSETQ. This CDR3 comprises 15 residues. Deletions cut 4 bases from V and 3 bases from J, with 16 bases between. The CDR3 reads CASSLGGRREETQYF. CDR3 bases: TGCGCCAGCAGCCTGGGAGGTCGCAGGGAAGAGACCCAGTACTTC.

This clone was seen only a few times. The J gene is TRBJ2-7, the V gene TRBV21-1; TRBD1 reflects the table's D call only, with no check against the DNA. TRBV21-1 is a pseudogene segment. The CDR3 runs to 13 residues. The CDR3 DNA sequence: TGTGCCAGCAGCAACCAGGGGGGCTTCGAGCAGTACTTC. Protein sequence: CASSNQGGFEQYF.

This clone was observed a few times. The V and J genes are TRBV10-3 and TRBJ1-2, with TRBD1 matching 7 bases. The germline V gene encodes CDR1 ENHRY and CDR2 SYGVKD. The ends lost 8 bases at V and 6 bases at J; junction bases unmatched: 9. This CDR3 region has 13 residues. The CDR3 bases are TGTGCCATCCTAAAAAACAGGGGCCATGGCTACACCTTC. It specifies CAILKNRGHGYTF.